This T cell receptor beta chain was retrieved from a study of patients and donors after allogeneic stem cell transplantation. In its sample, this clonotype was seen once. Per the germline V gene, CDR1 is LGHDT and CDR2 is YNNKEL (reference sequence). Trimming took 2 bases from V and 3 from J, leaving 14 bases between them. The CDR3 extends over 16 amino acids. TCRdb called the RT-PCR reads again in MiXCR, with one record for every CDR3 protein. The table lists about 90,000 distinct CDR3 sequences, 45% to 50% of them singletons. Sequenced material: blood, either unsorted or a sorted T cell fraction (not recorded which). The J gene is TRBJ1-3, the V gene TRBV3-1; D not certain. The TCR was taken from a human donor who was either an allogeneic HSCT recipient or a stem cell or donor lymphocyte infusion donor (not recorded which). It is not recorded whose cells these are; they may come from a transplant donor. The DNA for the CDR3 is TGTGCCAGCAGCCAATTTGCGGACTTGGGTGGAAACACCATATATTTT. This codes for CASSQFADLGGNTIYF.